This T cell receptor beta chain is from a study of OX40 agonist ivuxolimab in advanced cancers. Germline CDR1 reads ENHRY; CDR2 reads SYGVKD. The CDR3 loop spans 17 amino acids. V lost 5 bases, J lost 0 bases, and 10 bases stayed unmatched. Profiling relied on immunoSEQ multiplex PCR, and the TCRdb table lists in-frame clones only, not all of them. The top ten clones hold 5% of a sample with 60,000 to 80,000 clones, about 84% of them seen once. The genes are TRBV10-3 and TRBJ2-1, with 7 bases matching TRBD2. The starting material was CD4+ or CD8+ T cells sorted from blood, obtained in a trial of the OX40 agonist ivuxolimab. The sequence came from an adult with an advanced solid tumor such as melanoma, head and neck, liver or kidney cancer. The CDR3 nucleotides read TGTGCCATCAGTACCGTCACCGGGAGGAGCTCCTACAATGAGCAGTTCTTC. Protein sequence: CAISTVTGRSSYNEQFF.